Given below is one TCR beta chain in context. The antigen is unknown. Primers included in the PCR were 60 Vbeta and 13 Jbeta primers. TCRdb's table, derived via immunoSEQ multiplex PCR, lists solely in-frame clones and lacks some. The table lists 90,000 to 120,000 clones, more than 60% of them singletons. This record comes from a study of cytomegalovirus exposure and HLA in healthy donors. Whole-study findings and limits: Common viral pathogens seemed to be connected with several of the most significant clusters, according to a later analysis. Rare TCR sequences predominated, though certain public TCRs were found in many donors.

The V gene lost 1 base and the J gene lost 2 bases, with 18 bases spanning the gap. Looked up from germline, CDR1 is SGHAT and CDR2 is FQNNGV. The CDR3 is 17 residues long. The chain combines TRBV11-2 with TRBJ2-7, with D perhaps TRBD1 (5 bases). Specimen: PBMCs. The TCR originated in a woman between 18 and 30 years old in good health and CMV-seropositive. The CDR3 bases are TGTGCCAGCAGCTTAGTGAAGGGGCATAGAAGGACCTACGAGCAGTACTTC. It yields the protein CASSLVKGHRRTYEQYF.